This T cell receptor beta chain was identified in a study of CD4+ T cells in melanoma. Trimming pared 3 bases from V and 1 base from J, leaving 15 bases between. The CDR3 covers 16 residues. From germline, CDR1 is MGHRA and CDR2 YSYEKL. Repertoires were generated with immunoSEQ multiplex PCR, while TCRdb's copy carries only in-frame clones and drops some. The sample holds approximately 12,000 clones, approximately 65% seen once. The receptor was derived from a human donor with melanoma. This chain links TRBV4-1 with TRBJ1-1, with TRBD1 as a possible D gene (6 bases). Sequenced: cells from a culture (not recorded whether cultured in vitro). CDR3 loop: CASSQDDRPANTEAFF. The CDR3 DNA reads TGCGCCAGCAGCCAGGATGACAGGCCTGCGAACACTGAAGCTTTCTTT.